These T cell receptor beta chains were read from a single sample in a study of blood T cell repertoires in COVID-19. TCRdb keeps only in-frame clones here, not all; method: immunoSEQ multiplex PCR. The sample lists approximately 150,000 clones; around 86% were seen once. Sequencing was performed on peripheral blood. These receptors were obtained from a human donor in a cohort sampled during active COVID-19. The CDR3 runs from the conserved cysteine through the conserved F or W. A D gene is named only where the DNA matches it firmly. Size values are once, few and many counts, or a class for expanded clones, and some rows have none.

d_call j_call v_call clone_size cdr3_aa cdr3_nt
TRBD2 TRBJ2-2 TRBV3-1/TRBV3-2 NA CASNNLRIWTSGGADGELFF TGTGCCAGCAATAATCTTCGTATTTGGACTAGCGGGGGAGCGGACGGGGAGCTATTTTTT
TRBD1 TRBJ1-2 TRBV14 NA CASSPTRQGPPYGYTF TGTGCCAGCAGCCCAACTCGACAGGGGCCCCCCTATGGCTACACCTTC
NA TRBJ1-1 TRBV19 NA CASSFDPGPGGTEAFF TGTGCCAGTAGTTTCGACCCGGGGCCCGGGGGGACTGAAGCTTTCTTT
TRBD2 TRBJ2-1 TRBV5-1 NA CASSTLAGGRYNEQFF TGCGCCAGCAGCACACTAGCGGGAGGGCGGTACAATGAGCAGTTCTTC
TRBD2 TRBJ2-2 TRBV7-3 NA CASSQGLAGGAGELFF TGTGCCAGCAGCCAAGGACTAGCGGGAGGCGCCGGGGAGCTGTTTTTT
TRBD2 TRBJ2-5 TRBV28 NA CASSSRLSSGSGETQYF TGTGCCAGCAGTTCCAGACTCTCTAGCGGGAGCGGGGAGACCCAGTACTTC
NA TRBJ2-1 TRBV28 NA CASSFLGGGNVVQFF TGTGCCAGCAGTTTTTTAGGGGGGGGGAATGTCGTGCAGTTCTTC
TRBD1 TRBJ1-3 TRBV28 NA CASSPPFRWTGIGNTIYF TGTGCCAGCAGTCCTCCCTTTAGGTGGACAGGGATTGGAAACACCATATATTTT
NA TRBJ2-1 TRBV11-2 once CASTFSSSYNEQFF TGTGCCAGCACCTTCTCGAGCTCCTACAATGAGCAGTTCTTC
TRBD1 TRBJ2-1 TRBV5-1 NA CASSLVQGADNEQFF TGCGCCAGCAGCTTGGTGCAGGGGGCAGACAATGAGCAGTTCTTC
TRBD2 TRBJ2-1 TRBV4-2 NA CASSQGLGAGGMSSYNEQFF TGTGCCAGCAGCCAGGGACTGGGGGCGGGAGGGATGAGCTCCTACAATGAGCAGTTCTTC
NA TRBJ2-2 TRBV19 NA CASRSQGPGELFF TGTGCCAGTAGAAGTCAGGGGCCCGGGGAGCTGTTTTTT
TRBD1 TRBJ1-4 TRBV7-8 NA CASSFRTGLNEKLFF TGTGCCAGCAGCTTCAGGACAGGGCTGAATGAAAAACTGTTTTTT
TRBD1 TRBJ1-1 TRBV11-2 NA CASRLQGRNTEAFF TGTGCCAGCAGGTTACAGGGGAGGAACACTGAAGCTTTCTTT
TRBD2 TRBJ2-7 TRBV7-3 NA CASSHGREGEQYF TGTGCCAGCAGCCATGGAAGGGAGGGGGAGCAGTACTTC
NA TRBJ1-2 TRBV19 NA CASRRGGAFYGYTF TGTGCCAGTAGGAGAGGAGGGGCTTTCTATGGCTACACCTTC